This TCR beta chain stems from a study of OX40 agonist ivuxolimab in advanced cancers. Some clones are missing from TCRdb's copy, which holds only in-frame ones; the method was immunoSEQ multiplex PCR. Here the sample spans 100,000 to 150,000 clones, 75% to 95% being singletons. The CDR3 covers 13 residues. Trimming cost V 4 bases and J 6 bases, with 15 bases left between them. Germline V gene data show CDR1 as GTSNPN and CDR2 as SVGIG (reference sequence). The chain recombines TRBV30 with TRBJ1-1, with D perhaps matching TRBD1 (6 bases). Source: CD4+ or CD8+ T cells sorted from blood, taken in a trial of the OX40 agonist ivuxolimab. The sequence was collected from an adult with an advanced solid tumor such as melanoma, head and neck, liver or kidney cancer. The CDR3 coding sequence is TGTGCCTGGAACAGGGCGATGAGGCCTGAAGCTTTCTTT. Amino acid sequence: CAWNRAMRPEAFF.